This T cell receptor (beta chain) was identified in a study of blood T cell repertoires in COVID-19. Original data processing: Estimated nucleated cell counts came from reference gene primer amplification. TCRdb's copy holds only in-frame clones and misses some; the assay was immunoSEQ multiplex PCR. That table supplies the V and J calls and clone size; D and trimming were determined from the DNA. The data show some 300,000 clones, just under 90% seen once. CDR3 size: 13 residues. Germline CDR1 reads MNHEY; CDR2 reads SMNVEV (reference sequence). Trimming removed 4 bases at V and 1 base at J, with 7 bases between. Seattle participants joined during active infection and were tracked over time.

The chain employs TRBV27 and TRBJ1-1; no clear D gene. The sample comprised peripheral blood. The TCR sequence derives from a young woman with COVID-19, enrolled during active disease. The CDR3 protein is CASSWSTNTEAFF. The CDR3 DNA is TGTGCCAGCAGTTGGAGCACGAACACTGAAGCTTTCTTT.